Described below is a single T cell receptor (beta chain) sequence and its context. What it binds is unknown. The data were obtained in a study of CD8 T cells in Susac syndrome. Study-wide points: As acknowledged by the study, its TCR sequencing and HLA analysis included a relatively small number of individuals.

cDNA came from 0.5 to 1 ug RNA primed by random hexamers. TCRdb reanalysed the immunoSEQ multiplex PCR reads using MiXCR and keeps one entry per CDR3 protein. The profile shows roughly 250,000 distinct CDR3 sequences, 90% to 97% of them singletons. V was pared by 5 bases and J by 4 bases, with 7 bases of the junction left unmatched. The CDR3 runs 14 residues. Germline V CDR1 and CDR2: MNHEY, SMNVEV (reference sequence). The clonotype comes from a human donor with Susac syndrome. Sequencing input: CD4+ T cells from PBMCs. The rearrangement joins TRBV27 to TRBJ1-2; 7 bases map to TRBD1. For the CDR3, the DNA is TGTGCCAGCAGTGCCTACTGGGACAGCTATGGCTACACCTTC. Translating gives CASSAYWDSYGYTF.